This TCR beta chain was found in a study of technical replicates of blood from a handful of donors (dated by TCRdb to the late 2010s). The method behind the library was the immunoSEQ multiplex PCR assay. What TCRdb holds here is the immuneACCESS table cut down to in-frame rearrangements. Part of the clones is not present; checked against another copy, under half of the missing clones reflect an unresolved V gene, and the others are unexplained. The sample table shows about 16,000 clones, and approximately 86% are seen once. Approximately 11% of the sample lies in the top ten. With respect to this clone: Its specific antigen is unknown. Base qualities are not at hand, and no much larger clone is one base apart.

Germline trimming: 3 bases from V, 0 bases from J; junction bases outside gene matches: 13. From its cysteine to its phenylalanine, the CDR3 spans 20 amino acids. The kept DNA is CDR3 alone, 60 bases in frame from the first base. CDR1 and CDR2, looked up from the germline V gene (reference sequence), are MNHEY and SMNVEV. The sequencing input was PBMCs. The TCR was taken from a human donor in good health. The chain couples TRBV27 to TRBJ2-1, with 11 junctional bases fitting TRBD2. The DNA is as follows: TGTGCCAGCAGTTTCGGGCCGGGACTAGCGGCCTTGAGCTCCTACAATGAGCAGTTCTTC. Its translation reads: CASSFGPGLAALSSYNEQFF.